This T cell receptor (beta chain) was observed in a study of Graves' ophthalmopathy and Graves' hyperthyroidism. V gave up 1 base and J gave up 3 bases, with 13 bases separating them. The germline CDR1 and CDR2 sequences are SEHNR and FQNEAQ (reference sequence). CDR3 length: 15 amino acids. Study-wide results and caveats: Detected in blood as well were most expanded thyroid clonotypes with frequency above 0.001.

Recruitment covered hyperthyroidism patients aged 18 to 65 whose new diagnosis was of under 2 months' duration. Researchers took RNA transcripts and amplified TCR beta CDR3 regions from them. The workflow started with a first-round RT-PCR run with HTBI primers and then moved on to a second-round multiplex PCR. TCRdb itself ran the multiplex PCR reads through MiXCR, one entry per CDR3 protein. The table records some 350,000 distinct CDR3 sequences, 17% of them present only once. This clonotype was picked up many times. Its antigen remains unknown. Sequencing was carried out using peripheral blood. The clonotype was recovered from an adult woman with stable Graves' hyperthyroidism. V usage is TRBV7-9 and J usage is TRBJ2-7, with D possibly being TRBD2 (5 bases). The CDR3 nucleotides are TGTGCCAGCAGCTTAGGCGATCTAGCTATCTACGAGCAGTACTTC. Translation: CASSLGDLAIYEQYF.